This entry is about one T cell receptor beta chain. No antigen is known for it. This sample stems from a study of T cell responses to AZD1222 COVID-19 vaccine. The germline V gene has CDR1 SGHRS and CDR2 YFSETQ. The CDR3 has 13 residues. The V end lost 3 bases, the J end lost 5 bases, and 9 bases lay between the germline ends. TCRdb's copy holds only in-frame clones and misses some; the assay was immunoSEQ multiplex PCR. The top ten hold about 18% of the sample, which has just over 65,000 clones, 87% seen once. Overall study findings and caveats: Following two doses of AZD1222, Spike-specific TCR breadth and depth rose. Vaccine-associated CD4 TCRs ranged over spike, dominating at 160-218 and 743-854. Clonal diversity was possibly underestimated; the donors were predominantly white British and more often female.

Specimen: peripheral blood, collected on day 0 of AZD1222 vaccination. This receptor was identified in an adult in good health. The chain uses TRBV5-1 and TRBJ2-1; D uncertain. CDR3 DNA sequence: TGCGCCAGCAGCTCCCACGACCACAATGAGCAGTTCTTC. Its protein is CASSSHDHNEQFF.